This TCR beta chain was identified during a study of cytomegalovirus exposure and HLA in healthy donors. In the case of this clone: Its antigen is not known. At one end, the junction sequence differs from germline, possibly due to a read error.

The study, taken as a whole, reports: A likely sequencing artifact accounted for one observed cluster of highly shared sequence variants. Accurate prediction of most subjects' HLA-A and HLA-B alleles from TCR beta sequences was reported. As confirmed in vitro, a few CMV-associated chains were specific for CMV antigens.

This PCR relied on a set of 60 Vbeta primers and 13 Jbeta primers. The protocol was immunoSEQ multiplex PCR, while the TCRdb copy is restricted to in-frame clones and leaves out a portion. The sample table sets out more than 85,000 clones. The CDR3 runs to 17 residues. CDR1 and CDR2 from the germline V gene are GTSNPN and SVGIG (reference sequence). The chain employs TRBV30 and TRBJ2-5, with TRBD2 matching 12 bases. The sample consisted of PBMCs. This sequence was found in a girl aged 5-17 years in good health and CMV-seropositive. The CDR3 spells CAWSVGASGGAQENQYF. CDR3 nucleotides: TGTGCCTGGAGTGTAGGGGCTAGCGGGGGGGCCCAAGAGAACCAGTACTTC. The complete variable domain, with remaining parts taken from reference TRBV30 and TRBJ2-5, reads SQTIHQWPATLVQPVGSPLSLECTVEGTSNPNLYWYRQAAGRGLQLLFYSVGIGQISSEVPQNLSASRPQDRQFILSSKKLLLSDSGFYLCAWSVGASGGAQENQYFGPGTRLLVL.